The clone carrying this TCR beta chain was detected a few times. No antigen is known for it. The entry originates in a study of beta chain features in type 1 diabetes. Study-level points and caveats: It was possible that PCR favored shorter templates, equally so in patients and controls. TCRB CDR3s were moderately but significantly shorter in Type 1 diabetes patients in all four CD4+ subsets. Compared with healthy donors, patients appeared to share more similar naive, central memory and regulatory TCRB repertoires.

Trimming stripped 3 bases from V and 12 bases from J, with 15 bases between. Per germline, CDR1 SGHAT and CDR2 FQNNGV. The CDR3 is made up of 14 amino acids. Expressed TCRB transcripts got sequenced, as all isolated RNA was reverse transcribed. The study sequenced naive, central memory and regulatory T cell samples to an average of around 3.5 million reads. Clones were sequenced by immunoSEQ multiplex PCR, and TCRdb holds only the in-frame ones, with some missing. The sample has over 200,000 clones, approximately 11% seen once; the top ten hold around 0.017%. The TCR comes from a man aged 25-40 years with type 1 diabetes. Sequencing input: naive CD4+ T cells from blood. The chain is built from TRBV11-2 and TRBJ2-6, with no clear D. As DNA, the CDR3 is TGTGCCAGCAGCTTGAGGCACGGTTCCATCGTCCTGACTTTC. It translates to CASSLRHGSIVLTF.